Listed below are T cell receptor beta chains from one sample, sequenced in a study of response to subunit inactivated influenza vaccine. A single record per CDR3 protein comes from TCRdb applying MiXCR to the RT-PCR reads. The table has 490,000 or so distinct CDR3 sequences, under 9% seen once. The sample was PBMCs from blood, taken roughly 24 months after vaccination. The receptor source for this set is a man aged 45-69 years who received an inactivated influenza vaccine. The CDR3 runs from the conserved cysteine through the conserved F or W. D genes are given only for firm matches. Rows give clone size only sometimes, using once, few, many, or a class for an expanded clone.

CDR3: CAWRLTRVVYNEQFF; DNA: TGTGCCTGGAGACTTACTCGCGTAGTATACAATGAGCAGTTCTTC; D: .; V: TRBV30; J: TRBJ2-1; size: .
CDR3: CAVPGARLEKLFF; DNA: TGTGCCGTCCCGGGGGCCCGGCTTGAAAAACTGTTTTTT; D: .; V: TRBV7-7; J: TRBJ1-4; size: .
CDR3: CASSPSTWTGRSVF; DNA: TGTGCCAGCAGCCCTTCAACTTGGACAGGCCGATCGGTCTTC; D: TRBD1; V: TRBV3-1; J: TRBJ2-1; size: many
CDR3: CACSSHSVGGQGHRGYTF; DNA: TGTGCCTGCAGTTCTCACTCGGTGGGAGGCCAGGGGCACCGCGGCTACACCTTC; D: .; V: TRBV12-3/TRBV12-4; J: TRBJ1-2; size: .
CDR3: CSAETHSTILSRGAFF; DNA: TGCAGTGCTGAAACGCACAGTACTATTTTGTCCCGAGGAGCTTTCTTT; D: .; V: TRBV20-1; J: TRBJ1-1; size: few
CDR3: CATTPGFGEQFF; DNA: TGCGCCACCACGCCAGGGTTTGGTGAGCAGTTCTTC; D: .; V: TRBV5-1; J: TRBJ2-1; size: many
CDR3: CASSPTGWELFF; DNA: TGTGCCAGCAGCCCTACAGGGTGGGAGCTGTTTTTT; D: .; V: TRBV7-7; J: TRBJ2-2; size: few
CDR3: CASSPIRGATTNYGYTF; DNA: TGCGCCAGCAGCCCCATCCGTGGAGCCACTACTAACTATGGCTACACCTTC; D: .; V: TRBV5-1; J: TRBJ1-2; size: .
CDR3: CSANVRTSWNEQFF; DNA: TGCAGTGCTAATGTGAGGACTAGTTGGAATGAGCAGTTCTTC; D: TRBD2; V: TRBV20-1; J: TRBJ2-1; size: few
CDR3: CASSHRQVEEKLFF; DNA: TGTGCCAGCAGCCATCGACAGGTGGAGGAAAAACTGTTTTTT; D: .; V: TRBV3-1; J: TRBJ1-4; size: few
CDR3: CASSLTQAGELFF; DNA: TGTGCCAGCAGCTTAACGCAAGCCGGGGAGCTGTTTTTT; D: .; V: TRBV7-2; J: TRBJ2-2; size: many
CDR3: CASSIGGTYEQYF; DNA: TGCGCCAGCAGCATCGGGGGGACCTACGAGCAGTACTTC; D: TRBD2; V: TRBV5-1; J: TRBJ2-7; size: many
CDR3: CASSHSIAGIYNEQFF; DNA: TGTGCCAGCAGCCATTCAATAGCGGGAATATACAATGAGCAGTTCTTC; D: TRBD2; V: TRBV7-3; J: TRBJ2-1; size: few
CDR3: CASSLTGGYNSPLHF; DNA: TGTGCCAGCAGTTTAACAGGGGGCTATAATTCACCCCTCCACTTT; D: TRBD1; V: TRBV12-3/TRBV12-4; J: TRBJ1-6; size: .
CDR3: CSASTWDRDTQYF; DNA: TGCAGTGCTAGTACCTGGGACAGGGATACGCAGTATTTT; D: TRBD1; V: TRBV20-1; J: TRBJ2-3; size: .
CDR3: CASSFGHTNQPQHF; DNA: TGTGCCAGCAGCTTCGGACATACCAATCAGCCCCAGCATTTT; D: .; V: TRBV7-2; J: TRBJ1-5; size: many
CDR3: CASRMRTDTQYF; DNA: TGTGCCAGCAGGATGAGGACAGATACGCAGTATTTT; D: .; V: TRBV6-6; J: TRBJ2-3; size: .
CDR3: CATGDPGQYF; DNA: TGTGCCACGGGGGACCCTGGGCAGTACTTC; D: .; V: TRBV11-2; J: TRBJ2-7; size: few
CDR3: CASNRRGRNTEAFF; DNA: TGTGCCAGCAACCGCCGGGGGCGCAACACTGAAGCTTTCTTT; D: .; V: TRBV5-6; J: TRBJ1-1; size: .
CDR3: CASSQDRAPANTGELFF; DNA: TGCGCCAGCAGCCAAGACAGGGCTCCCGCGAACACCGGGGAGCTGTTTTTT; D: .; V: TRBV4-3; J: TRBJ2-2; size: many
CDR3: CASSPRPGKVLDEQFF; DNA: TGTGCCAGCTCACCTCGGCCAGGTAAAGTTCTAGATGAGCAGTTCTTC; D: .; V: TRBV18; J: TRBJ2-1; size: few
CDR3: CASSLEGSGSNEQFF; DNA: TGCGCCAGCAGCTTAGAGGGTAGCGGGAGCAATGAGCAGTTCTTC; D: TRBD2; V: TRBV5-1; J: TRBJ2-1; size: few
CDR3: CASSLGTGQLEQYF; DNA: TGTGCCAGCAGCTTAGGGACAGGCCAGCTCGAGCAGTACTTC; D: TRBD1; V: TRBV11-2; J: TRBJ2-7; size: many
CDR3: CASSLTMGQNSIRQYF; DNA: TGTGCCAGCAGTCTAACAATGGGACAGAACTCTATACGGCAGTATTTT; D: TRBD1; V: TRBV6-2/TRBV6-3; J: TRBJ2-3; size: .
CDR3: CASRYLAGRSSYEQYF; DNA: TGTGCCAGCAGGTACCTAGCGGGCCGCAGCTCCTACGAGCAGTACTTC; D: TRBD2; V: TRBV11-2; J: TRBJ2-7; size: .
CDR3: CASSVDRGADTQYF; DNA: TGCGCCAGCAGCGTGGACAGGGGAGCAGATACGCAGTATTTT; D: TRBD1; V: TRBV5-1; J: TRBJ2-3; size: many
CDR3: CASSLGPATNEKLFF; DNA: TGCGCCAGCAGCTTGGGTCCCGCAACTAATGAAAAACTGTTTTTT; D: .; V: TRBV5-1; J: TRBJ1-4; size: many
CDR3: CASSQQYNEQFF; DNA: TGTGCCAGCAGCCAGCAGTACAATGAGCAGTTCTTC; D: .; V: TRBV14; J: TRBJ2-1; size: many
CDR3: CAWSVYGNEQFF; DNA: TGTGCCTGGAGTGTATATGGGAATGAGCAGTTCTTC; D: .; V: TRBV30; J: TRBJ2-1; size: many
CDR3: CAISDTKAGETQYF; DNA: TGTGCCATCAGTGATACGAAAGCGGGAGAGACCCAGTACTTC; D: .; V: TRBV10-3; J: TRBJ2-5; size: .
CDR3: CASVPGVHYNEQFF; DNA: TGTGCCAGCGTCCCCGGGGTCCACTACAATGAGCAGTTCTTC; D: .; V: TRBV5-6; J: TRBJ2-1; size: once
CDR3: CASSQLGGGGTDTQYF; DNA: TGCGCCAGCAGCCAACTAGGCGGGGGTGGGACAGATACGCAGTATTTT; D: TRBD2; V: TRBV5-1; J: TRBJ2-3; size: .
CDR3: CASSVEGQLTNSPLHF; DNA: TGTGCCAGCAGCGTAGAGGGACAGCTGACTAATTCACCCCTCCACTTT; D: TRBD1; V: TRBV9; J: TRBJ1-6; size: many
CDR3: CASSLGSYLRTDTQYF; DNA: TGTGCCAGCAGTTTAGGGTCCTACTTACGCACAGATACGCAGTATTTT; D: .; V: TRBV12-3/TRBV12-4; J: TRBJ2-3; size: few
CDR3: CASSFSRGFPYEQYF; DNA: TGTGCCAGCAGTTTTTCCCGGGGTTTTCCCTACGAGCAGTACTTC; D: .; V: TRBV12-3/TRBV12-4; J: TRBJ2-7; size: .
CDR3: CASSQGSRGGQFF; DNA: TGCGCCAGCAGCCAAGGGTCGCGGGGGGGGCAGTTCTTC; D: TRBD2; V: TRBV4-3; J: TRBJ2-1; size: .
CDR3: CASKEVGNQPQHF; DNA: TGTGCCAGCAAAGAGGTAGGCAATCAGCCCCAGCATTTT; D: .; V: TRBV6-1; J: TRBJ1-5; size: many
CDR3: CSVEGAQRLMRQYF; DNA: TGCAGCGTTGAGGGGGCGCAACGCTTGATGAGGCAGTATTTT; D: .; V: TRBV29-1; J: TRBJ2-3; size: .
CDR3: CSANLAGTYNEQFF; DNA: TGCAGTGCTAACTTAGCGGGGACCTACAATGAGCAGTTCTTC; D: TRBD2; V: TRBV20-1; J: TRBJ2-1; size: many
CDR3: CASKGGAGEKLFF; DNA: TGTGCCAGCAAAGGAGGGGCCGGTGAAAAACTGTTTTTT; D: .; V: TRBV2; J: TRBJ1-4; size: .
CDR3: CASRAGQGSYEQYF; DNA: TGTGCCAGCAGGGCCGGACAGGGCTCCTACGAGCAGTACTTC; D: TRBD1; V: TRBV6-1; J: TRBJ2-7; size: few
CDR3: CSASGTVNLIGGYTF; DNA: TGCAGCGCATCCGGGACAGTGAACCTCATAGGTGGCTACACCTTC; D: TRBD1; V: TRBV29-1; J: TRBJ1-2; size: .
CDR3: CASSFTGAELFF; DNA: TGTGCCAGCAGTTTCACCGGGGCGGAACTGTTTTTT; D: .; V: TRBV12-3/TRBV12-4; J: TRBJ1-4; size: many
CDR3: CAIRAGISSYEQYF; DNA: TGTGCCATCAGGGCAGGGATCTCCTCCTACGAGCAGTACTTC; D: .; V: TRBV10-3; J: TRBJ2-7; size: .
CDR3: CASSFEGAHNEQFF; DNA: TGTGCCAGCAGTTTTGAGGGGGCCCACAATGAGCAGTTCTTC; D: TRBD1; V: TRBV12-3/TRBV12-4; J: TRBJ2-1; size: few
CDR3: CASSHRPPRGYEQYF; DNA: TGTGCCAGCAGCCATCGACCGCCTCGGGGTTACGAGCAGTACTTC; D: .; V: TRBV3-1; J: TRBJ2-7; size: .
CDR3: CASSQGGATNTEAFF; DNA: TGTGCCAGCAGCCAAGGAGGAGCTACGAACACTGAAGCTTTCTTT; D: .; V: TRBV4-2; J: TRBJ1-1; size: .
CDR3: CASRGRGAFDEQFF; DNA: TGCGCCAGCAGGGGTAGGGGGGCATTTGATGAGCAGTTCTTC; D: .; V: TRBV5-1; J: TRBJ2-1; size: many
CDR3: CASGYRGRKVNEQFF; DNA: TGTGCCAGCGGATACAGGGGGCGCAAAGTAAATGAGCAGTTCTTC; D: TRBD1; V: TRBV27; J: TRBJ2-1; size: few
CDR3: CASSGDGLYGYTF; DNA: TGTGCCAGCAGTGGGGACGGCCTCTATGGCTACACCTTC; D: .; V: TRBV6-1; J: TRBJ1-2; size: .
CDR3: CASTLTGYNQPQHF; DNA: TGTGCCAGCACCCTGACAGGTTACAATCAGCCCCAGCATTTT; D: .; V: TRBV12-3/TRBV12-4; J: TRBJ1-5; size: few
CDR3: CASSPTSGYTQYF; DNA: TGTGCCAGCAGCCCTACTAGCGGTTATACGCAGTATTTT; D: TRBD2; V: TRBV7-2; J: TRBJ2-3; size: few
CDR3: CASSPSRGAGGDNEQFF; DNA: TGTGCCAGCTCACCATCGAGGGGAGCGGGAGGGGACAATGAGCAGTTCTTC; D: TRBD2; V: TRBV18; J: TRBJ2-1; size: .
CDR3: CSATPEGYGYTF; DNA: TGCAGTGCTACACCCGAGGGTTATGGCTACACCTTC; D: .; V: TRBV20-1; J: TRBJ1-2; size: few